The 18 T cell receptor beta chains in this list originate from one sample, sequenced in a study of beta chain features in type 1 diabetes. Every bit of the isolated RNA underwent reverse transcription, so sequencing read expressed TCRB transcripts. Method: immunoSEQ multiplex PCR; TCRdb's copy keeps in-frame clones and lacks some. The data contain nearly 350,000 clones, around 7.6% of them seen just once; the ten biggest clones take up around 0.45%. Material for sequencing was central memory CD4+ T cells from blood. All receptors derive from a woman in her late teens or twenties in good health.

The gene calls are TRBV4-3 and TRBJ2-7; 7 positions agree with TRBD1. This CDR3 has 13 amino acids. The V gene end was trimmed by 1 base and the J gene end by 4 bases; junction bases not matched to a gene: 1. Germline CDR1 LGHNA, CDR2 YSLEER. The chain's CDR3 is CASSQAQGYEQYF. The DNA of the CDR3 is TGCGCCAGCAGCCAAGCACAGGGGTACGAGCAGTACTTC.

This chain connects TRBV7-2 to TRBJ2-5; D unresolved. In germline, CDR1 is SGHTA, CDR2 FQGNSA. V was trimmed by 4 bases and J by 7 bases, leaving 16 bases between them. The CDR3 loop spans 14 amino acids. The CDR3 region is CASSSATLRTTQYF. The CDR3 DNA is TGTGCCAGCAGCTCTGCGACGCTGCGGACGACCCAGTACTTC.

This clone appeared many times. The chain joins TRBV14 to TRBJ1-1, with D possibly being TRBD1 (5 bases). Between the trimmed V and J ends, which lost 1 base and 5 bases, there was a span of 14 bases. The CDR3 spans 15 residues. Germline assignment: CDR1 SGHDN and CDR2 FVKESK. In nucleotides, the CDR3 is TGTGCCAGCAGCCAAGGGAGACCCAGGGTAACTGAAGCTTTCTTT. This encodes CASSQGRPRVTEAFF.

As regards this clone: Sequence at one end of the junction differs from germline and may be a read error. CDR3 sequence: CASGLTGGTYEQYF. The CDR3, as DNA: TGTGCCAGCGGCTTAACAGGGGGCACCTACGAGCAGTACTTC. The rearrangement joins TRBV5-6 to TRBJ2-7, with 9 bases matching TRBD1. CDR3 length equals 14 residues. Germline V gives CDR1 SGHDT, CDR2 YYEEEE.

This clone was picked up a small number of times. The V gene is TRBV28, the J gene TRBJ2-1; D is perhaps TRBD1 or TRBD2 (5 bases each). The CDR3 consists of 16 residues. Trimming took 4 bases from V and 4 from J, leaving 17 bases between them. Per the germline V gene, CDR1 is MDHEN and CDR2 is SYDVKM. DNA for the CDR3: TGTGCCAGCAGTTCCTATAAGGGAGCAGGGTACAATGAGCAGTTCTTC. Translation gives CASSSYKGAGYNEQFF. Full variable domain (remainder filled in from reference TRBV28 and TRBJ2-1): DVKVTQSSRYLVKRTGEKVFLECVQDMDHENMFWYRQDPGLGLRLIYFSYDVKMKEKGDIPEGYSVSREKKERFSLILESASTNQTSMYLCASSSYKGAGYNEQFFGPGTRLTVL.

The chain recombines TRBV6-1 with TRBJ2-2; D unresolved. The CDR3 has 12 amino acids. The germline CDR1 and CDR2 sequences are MNHNS and SASEGT. V lost 4 bases and J lost 9, with 9 bases in between. The CDR3 nucleotides are TGTGCCAGCAGTGGGGCGCGCAGGGAGCTGTTTTTT. Translation gives CASSGARRELFF.

This chain uses TRBV27 with TRBJ2-6, with D unclear. CDR3 length equals 14 residues. Germline lookup yields CDR1 MNHEY and CDR2 SMNVEV (reference sequence). Trimming took off 3 bases at V and 0 bases at J, with 3 bases between the two ends. This chain's CDR3 is CASSFHSGANVLTF. The CDR3 DNA follows: TGTGCCAGCAGTTTCCACTCTGGGGCCAACGTCCTGACTTTC.

Turning to this clone: In the same sample, other DNA sequences code for this CDR3. The CDR3 nucleotides are TGTGCCAGCTCACCCAGGAGCTCCTACGAGCAGTACTTC. It translates to CASSPRSSYEQYF. The chain joins TRBV18 to TRBJ2-7; no clear D. Between the trimmed V and J ends, which lost 3 bases and 0 bases, there was a span of 6 bases. The CDR3 is 13 residues long. The germline CDR1 and CDR2 sequences are KGHSH and LQKENI. The variable domain in full, completed from reference TRBV18 and TRBJ2-7, reads NAGVMQNPRHLVRRRGQEARLRCSPMKGHSHVYWYRQLPEEGLKFMVYLQKENIIDESGMPKERFSAEFPKEGPSILRIQQVVRGDSAAYFCASSPRSSYEQYFGPGTRLTVT.

For the CDR3, the DNA is TGTGCCAGCTCACCCGGGGCTCCCCTCGAGCAGTACTTC. It codes for CASSPGAPLEQYF. The genes are TRBV18 and TRBJ2-7; either TRBD1 or TRBD2 may fit D (5 bases each). Trimming removed 3 bases at V and 6 bases at J, with 12 bases between. The germline V gene encodes CDR1 KGHSH and CDR2 LQKENI. This CDR3 contains 13 residues.

This clone was detected ten times or more. The chain couples TRBV28 to TRBJ1-1; tentatively, D is TRBD1 (5 bases). Germline V gene lookup returns CDR1 MDHEN and CDR2 SYDVKM. The V end lost 4 bases, the J end lost 10 bases, and 13 bases lay between the germline ends. This CDR3 contains 12 residues. In DNA, the CDR3 is TGTGCCAGCAGTTCTCCCGGGGCGGGAGCTTTCTTT. Its protein is CASSSPGAGAFF.

This clone was seen more than once but under ten times. The rearrangement joins TRBV7-2 to TRBJ2-2; tentative D call: TRBD1 (7 bases). There are 16 residues in the CDR3. The germline V gene has CDR1 SGHTA and CDR2 FQGNSA. V lost 5 bases to trimming and J lost 5 bases, with 18 bases between them. The CDR3 nucleotides read TGTGCCAGCAGCCGCCCGGCAGGGGGAGGAACCGGGGAGCTGTTTTTT. It is translated as CASSRPAGGGTGELFF.

This clone was counted a few times. The V call is TRBV7-2, the J call TRBJ2-7, with a tentative D call TRBD2 (7 bases). Germline CDR1 reads SGHTA; CDR2 reads FQGNSA. The CDR3 loop spans 18 amino acids. Trimming took off 1 base at V and 2 bases at J, with 21 bases between the two ends. CDR3 region: CASSLGPSISGTTYEQYF. DNA of the CDR3: TGTGCCAGCAGCTTAGGTCCCAGTATAAGCGGGACAACCTACGAGCAGTACTTC. Full variable domain (remainder filled in from reference TRBV7-2 and TRBJ2-7): GAGVSQSPSNKVTEKGKDVELRCDPISGHTALYWYRQSLGQGLEFLIYFQGNSAPDKSGLPSDRFSAERTGGSVSTLTIQRTQQEDSAVYLCASSLGPSISGTTYEQYFGPGTRLTVT.

The chain is built from TRBV5-6 and TRBJ2-2; D perhaps matches TRBD2 (5 bases). Looked up from germline, CDR1 is SGHDT and CDR2 is YYEEEE. The CDR3 runs 13 residues. The germline V and J ends were trimmed by 4 bases and 3 bases, with 7 bases remaining between them. CDR3 nucleotides: TGTGCCAGCAGCCCGGACTACACCGGGGAGCTGTTTTTT. This encodes CASSPDYTGELFF.

V gene TRBV7-8 combines with J gene TRBJ2-6; 9 positions agree with TRBD1. This CDR3 comprises 20 residues. V was pared by 5 bases and J by 1 base, with 15 bases of the junction left unmatched. CDR1 is SGHVS, CDR2 FQNEAQ, per germline. The CDR3 region has the DNA TGTGCCAGCAGCCCGCCCCCGGGGACAGGGATAAGGTCTGGGGCCAACGTCCTGACTTTC. Encoded protein: CASSPPPGTGIRSGANVLTF.

This clone was seen more than once but under ten times. The V and J genes are TRBV7-9 and TRBJ2-4; 8 nucleotides line up with TRBD1. Germline CDR1 reads SEHNR; CDR2 reads FQNEAQ (reference sequence). The CDR3 has 15 amino acids. V lost 2 bases to trimming and J lost 8 bases; unmatched junction nucleotides: 8. This CDR3 reads CASSLRTGGPDIQYF. The CDR3 coding sequence is TGTGCCAGCAGCTTAAGAACAGGGGGTCCCGACATTCAGTACTTC.

This clone was counted only a few times. The rearrangement links TRBV19 to TRBJ2-1; unclear D gene. The CDR3 loop spans 15 amino acids. CDR1 and CDR2 from the germline V gene are LNHDA and SQIVND (reference sequence). Between the trimmed V and J ends, which lost 5 bases and 2 bases, there was a span of 13 bases. The CDR3 sequence is CASSESWDPYNEQFF. The CDR3 region has the DNA TGTGCCAGTAGTGAAAGCTGGGATCCCTACAATGAGCAGTTCTTC.

The chain employs TRBV27 and TRBJ1-2, with TRBD1 matching over 10 bases. This CDR3 contains 16 residues. V dropped 3 bases and J dropped 3; count of bases not matched to a gene: 7. CDR1 is MNHEY, CDR2 SMNVEV, per germline (reference sequence). This CDR3 reads CASSLAGTGADYGYTF. The CDR3 coding sequence is TGTGCCAGCAGTTTGGCAGGGACAGGGGCCGACTATGGCTACACCTTC.

A few counts support this clone. V gene TRBV7-2 combines with J gene TRBJ1-2, with 9 bases matching TRBD1. With V trimmed by 5 bases and J by 4 bases, 11 bases remained unmatched. From germline, CDR1 is SGHTA and CDR2 FQGNSA. This CDR3 comprises 16 residues. In DNA form, the CDR3 reads TGTGCCAGCAGCGGACAGGGGCCCAGAGGGGTCTATGGCTACACCTTC. This translates into CASSGQGPRGVYGYTF.